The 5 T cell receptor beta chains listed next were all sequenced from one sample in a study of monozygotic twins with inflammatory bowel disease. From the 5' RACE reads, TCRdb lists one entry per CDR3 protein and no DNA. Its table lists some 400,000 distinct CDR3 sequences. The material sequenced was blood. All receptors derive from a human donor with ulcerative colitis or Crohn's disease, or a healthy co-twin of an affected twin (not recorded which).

CDR3: CASSLGGASSYEQYF. The chain joins TRBV5-1 to TRBJ2-7; TCRdb's D gene call, TRBD1, goes unchecked for lack of DNA. CDR1 is SGHRS, CDR2 YFSETQ, per germline. This CDR3 region has 15 residues.

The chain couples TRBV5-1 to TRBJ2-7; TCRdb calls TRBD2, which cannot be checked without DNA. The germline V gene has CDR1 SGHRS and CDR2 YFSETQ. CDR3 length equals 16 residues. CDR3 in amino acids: CASSLYLEDSDYEQYF.

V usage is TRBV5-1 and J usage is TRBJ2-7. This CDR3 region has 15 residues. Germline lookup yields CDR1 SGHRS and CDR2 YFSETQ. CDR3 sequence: CASSLAQVVVAEQYF.

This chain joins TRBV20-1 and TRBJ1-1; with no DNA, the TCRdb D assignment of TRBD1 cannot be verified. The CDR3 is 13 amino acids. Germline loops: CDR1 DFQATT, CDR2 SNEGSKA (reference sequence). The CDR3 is CSAMTGGNSEAFF.

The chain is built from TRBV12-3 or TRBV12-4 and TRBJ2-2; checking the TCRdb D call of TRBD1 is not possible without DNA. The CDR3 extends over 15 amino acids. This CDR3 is CASSFTGANTGELFF.